A selection of T cell receptor beta chains follows, all from one sample in a study of blood T cell repertoires in COVID-19. Assay: immunoSEQ multiplex PCR; the TCRdb copy retains only in-frame clones and omits some. Of over 300,000 clones listed, around 90% were seen once; the top ten hold approximately 1.2%. Input material: peripheral blood. These receptors were taken from a man between 40 and 49 years old with acute or convalescent COVID-19. Both conserved end residues are part of each CDR3. Each record gives: clone size, J gene, V gene, CDR3 protein. A row's size may be missing; if present it is once, few, many or a size class.

abundance: -; j_gene: TRBJ2-3; v_gene: TRBV7-3; CDR3aa: CASSLSHSSDTQYF
abundance: -; j_gene: TRBJ1-1; v_gene: TRBV6-2/TRBV6-3; CDR3aa: CASSYSTGKQAFF
abundance: -; j_gene: TRBJ1-2; v_gene: TRBV19; CDR3aa: CASSTSGLDDRGYTF
abundance: -; j_gene: TRBJ2-2; v_gene: TRBV14; CDR3aa: CASSLNGRGRTGELFF
abundance: -; j_gene: TRBJ1-2; v_gene: TRBV6-5; CDR3aa: CASSTDRVGYTF
abundance: -; j_gene: TRBJ2-7; v_gene: TRBV2; CDR3aa: CTSNIRQGVTYEQYF
abundance: -; j_gene: TRBJ1-1; v_gene: TRBV30; CDR3aa: CAWSDSRGEAFF
abundance: -; j_gene: TRBJ2-2; v_gene: TRBV7-9; CDR3aa: CASSSHWNTGELFF
abundance: -; j_gene: TRBJ1-1; v_gene: TRBV6-6; CDR3aa: CASGGAGDLTEAFF
abundance: -; j_gene: TRBJ1-2; v_gene: TRBV2; CDR3aa: CASSESDGVMEGYTF
abundance: -; j_gene: TRBJ2-7; v_gene: TRBV20-1; CDR3aa: CSALDRDEQYF
abundance: -; j_gene: TRBJ1-2; v_gene: TRBV28; CDR3aa: CASSLARQDRDGYTF
abundance: -; j_gene: TRBJ2-2; v_gene: TRBV24-1; CDR3aa: CATSLPETGELFF
abundance: -; j_gene: TRBJ2-7; v_gene: TRBV9; CDR3aa: CASSSGGNEQYF
abundance: -; j_gene: TRBJ1-1; v_gene: TRBV19; CDR3aa: CASSPLQGMVGAFF
abundance: once; j_gene: TRBJ1-5; v_gene: TRBV28; CDR3aa: CATSRPGQGYQPQHF
abundance: once; j_gene: TRBJ2-1; v_gene: TRBV28; CDR3aa: CASSSPSGSRRNEQFF
abundance: -; j_gene: TRBJ1-5; v_gene: TRBV2; CDR3aa: CASSDGSGYQPQHF
abundance: -; j_gene: TRBJ1-2; v_gene: TRBV5-6; CDR3aa: CASSLTGQVLYGYTF
abundance: -; j_gene: TRBJ1-2; v_gene: TRBV7-9; CDR3aa: CASSSPETYGYTF
abundance: -; j_gene: TRBJ1-6; v_gene: TRBV6-5; CDR3aa: CASSKTGTEYSPLHF
abundance: -; j_gene: TRBJ2-1; v_gene: TRBV9; CDR3aa: CASSGPSGGAWNEQFF
abundance: -; j_gene: TRBJ2-7; v_gene: TRBV29-1; CDR3aa: CSVEAPLGGSDSSYEQYF
abundance: -; j_gene: TRBJ2-3; v_gene: TRBV4-2; CDR3aa: CASSQQSTDTQYF
abundance: -; j_gene: TRBJ2-3; v_gene: TRBV5-1; CDR3aa: CASRRTGEGDTQYF
abundance: -; j_gene: TRBJ2-2; v_gene: TRBV9; CDR3aa: CASSAGLAGANTGELFF
abundance: -; j_gene: TRBJ2-1; v_gene: TRBV4-1; CDR3aa: CASSPFSGTLEQFF
abundance: once; j_gene: TRBJ2-2; v_gene: TRBV27; CDR3aa: CASSLSAGTNTGELFF
abundance: -; j_gene: TRBJ2-1; v_gene: TRBV29-1; CDR3aa: CSVERDRDLHEQFF
abundance: -; j_gene: TRBJ1-3; v_gene: TRBV28; CDR3aa: CASSSTGGGGNTIYF
abundance: -; j_gene: TRBJ1-1; v_gene: TRBV5-1; CDR3aa: CASSLVARMNTEAFF
abundance: -; j_gene: TRBJ1-5; v_gene: TRBV6-5; CDR3aa: CASSPTGADQPQHF
abundance: once; j_gene: TRBJ2-7; v_gene: TRBV7-6; CDR3aa: CASSFNPAYEQYF
abundance: -; j_gene: TRBJ2-7; v_gene: TRBV4-1; CDR3aa: CASSLNRGPKAYEQYF
abundance: -; j_gene: TRBJ1-1; v_gene: TRBV12-3/TRBV12-4; CDR3aa: CASSLNREAFF
abundance: -; j_gene: TRBJ1-1; v_gene: TRBV9; CDR3aa: CASSDGTGENTEAFF
abundance: -; j_gene: TRBJ1-5; v_gene: TRBV5-1; CDR3aa: CASSLEAGGGQPQHF
abundance: -; j_gene: TRBJ1-1; v_gene: TRBV5-5; CDR3aa: CASSPARELRWWDTEAFF
abundance: once; j_gene: TRBJ2-3; v_gene: TRBV7-9; CDR3aa: CASSLATGAADTQYF
abundance: -; j_gene: TRBJ2-1; v_gene: TRBV4-1; CDR3aa: CASSQSYRGENEQFF
abundance: -; j_gene: TRBJ2-7; v_gene: TRBV29-1; CDR3aa: CSVSRGGAGVGEQYF
abundance: -; j_gene: TRBJ1-3; v_gene: TRBV19; CDR3aa: CASSIVPAGYSGNTIYF
abundance: -; j_gene: TRBJ1-2; v_gene: TRBV27; CDR3aa: CASSLAIGQNLYGYTF
abundance: few; j_gene: TRBJ2-2; v_gene: TRBV9; CDR3aa: CASSVETQANTGELFF
abundance: -; j_gene: TRBJ1-4; v_gene: TRBV19; CDR3aa: CASREGKVTNEKLFF
abundance: -; j_gene: TRBJ2-7; v_gene: TRBV5-5; CDR3aa: CASSLATSSYEQYF